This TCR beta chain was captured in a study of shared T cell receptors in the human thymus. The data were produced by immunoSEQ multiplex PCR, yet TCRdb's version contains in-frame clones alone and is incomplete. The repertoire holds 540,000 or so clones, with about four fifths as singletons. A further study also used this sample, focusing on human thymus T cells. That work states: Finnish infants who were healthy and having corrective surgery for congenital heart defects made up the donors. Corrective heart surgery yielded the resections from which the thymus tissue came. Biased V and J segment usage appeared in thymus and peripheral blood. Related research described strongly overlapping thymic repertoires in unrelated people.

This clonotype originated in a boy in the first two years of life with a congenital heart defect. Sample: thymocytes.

The CDR3 protein is CASSQDRGLAGWQQYF. In nucleotides, the CDR3 is TGTGCCAGCAGCCAAGACCGGGGACTAGCGGGGTGGCAGCAGTACTTC. The chain carries TRBV4-2 and TRBJ2-7, with 13 bases that match TRBD2. The CDR3 length is 16 residues. V lost 0 bases to trimming and J lost 8 bases; unmatched junction nucleotides: 7. The V gene's germline CDR1 is LGHNA and CDR2 YNFKEQ.